This TCR beta chain is from a study of shared clonotypes between healthy human individuals. Overall study: Donor composition was two women and three men, aged 18 to 49. Study outcomes and limitations: Rarefaction revealed incomplete sorted-subset sequencing despite large depth. Only a few donors were included, so the genetic and exposure-history diversity represented was limited.

To note about this clone: The antigen is unknown.

This table comes from immunoSEQ multiplex PCR, and its TCRdb copy is limited to in-frame clones, with some not included. There are approximately 530,000 clones in the sample; approximately 94% occur only once, and approximately 0.067% lies in the top ten. The sequence derives from a woman under 40 in good health. The sequenced sample was naive CD4+ T cells sorted from blood. Described subset: CD45RA+ positively selected.

DNA of the CDR3: TGTGCCAGCAGCCAAGTTGTAGCGGGGCCCACAGATACGCAGTATTTT. Translation gives CASSQVVAGPTDTQYF. The rearrangement joins TRBV4-2 to TRBJ2-3, with 8 nucleotides matching TRBD2. The CDR3 consists of 16 residues. Germline CDR1 and CDR2: LGHNA and YNFKEQ. Trimming took 1 base from V and 2 from J; bases not matched to a gene: 5.